This entry concerns a single TCR beta chain. One junction end does not reproduce the germline sequence, and a read error may be involved. This specimen belongs to a study of tumor-infiltrating lymphocytes in primary liver carcinoma. The authors made TCR beta cDNA from around 500 ng total RNA with a constant-region primer. Three nested multiplex PCR rounds, a slightly modified ARM-PCR method, built the TCR beta libraries. Investigators reported that the first two PCR rounds, at roughly 10 cycles each, used TRBV1-TRBV30 forward primers with a C-beta reverse primer. TCRdb re-called the multiplex PCR reads through MiXCR, storing one row per CDR3 protein. The top ten hold roughly 7.3% of the sample, which has 90,000 to 150,000 distinct CDR3 sequences, roughly 70% seen once. The length of the CDR3 is 16 residues. Germline CDR1 is MDHEN and CDR2 is SYDVKM. Each 20-30 mg portion of unsorted bulk tissue served as the source for co-extraction of RNA and DNA.

Specimen: tumor-adjacent normal liver tissue. The chain employs TRBV28 and TRBJ2-3; tentatively, D is TRBD2 (6 bases). This TCR derives from a woman aged 60 to 75 with primary liver carcinoma and hepatitis B virus infection. In nucleotides, the CDR3 is TGTGCCAGCCACACCGGGGAGGTGCCCAGCAGAGATACGCAGTATTTT. Its translation is CASHTGEVPSRDTQYF.